This T cell receptor beta chain was sequenced for a study of blood T cell repertoires in COVID-19. Study background: The analysed material was cDNA or gDNA that came from T cells, B-cell-depleted T cells, or PBMCs.

Original handling: Reference gene primer amplification gave nucleated cell count estimates. The assay was immunoSEQ multiplex PCR, and TCRdb's table has in-frame clones only and misses some. V and J calls and clone size are copied from that table; D and trimming were computed from the DNA. The sample includes about 280,000 clones, approximately 84% of them seen just once. This CDR3 has 13 residues. V gave up 2 bases and J gave up 3 bases, with 7 bases separating them. CDR1 is SEHNR, CDR2 FQNEAQ, per germline (reference sequence). Sequencing was performed on peripheral blood. This sequence originates from a woman aged 25 to 45 who had recovered from COVID-19. The chain carries TRBV7-9 and TRBJ2-5, with no clear D. CDR3 DNA: TGTGCCAGCAGCTTAAAGTCGGAAGAGACCCAGTACTTC. Amino acid sequence: CASSLKSEETQYF.